One sample yielded the 17 T cell receptor beta chains listed below, sequenced in a study of T cell responses to AZD1222 COVID-19 vaccine. Sequenced by immunoSEQ multiplex PCR; TCRdb stores in-frame clones only, minus some. The data hold more than 95,000 clones, with 90% to 95% observed a single time. The specimen comprised peripheral blood, sampled on day 0 of AZD1222 vaccination. The receptors were gathered from an adult in good health.

The chain employs TRBV29-1 and TRBJ1-2, with unresolved D. Germline CDR1 and CDR2: SQVTM and ANQGSEA. CDR3 size: 12 residues. The germline V and J ends were trimmed by 6 bases and 7 bases, with 15 bases remaining between them. CDR3 bases: TGCAGCGTACAGTCGATAGGCGTTGGCTACACCTTC. The encoded protein is CSVQSIGVGYTF. The full variable domain, rest sourced from reference TRBV29-1 and TRBJ1-2, is SAVISQKPSRDICQRGTSLTIQCQVDSQVTMMFWYRQQPGQSLTLIATANQGSEATYESGFVIDKFPISRPNLTFSTLTVSNMSPEDSSIYLCSVQSIGVGYTFGSGTRLTVV.

The chain recombines TRBV2 with TRBJ1-6; no firm D call. Germline assignment: CDR1 SNHLY and CDR2 FYNNEI. The length of the CDR3 is 12 residues. V shed 6 bases and J shed 9 bases, with 9 bases lying between them. CDR3 DNA: TGTGCCAGCAGGCCTGAGGGTTCACCCCTCCACTTT. Residues: CASRPEGSPLHF.

This chain links TRBV28 with TRBJ1-2; TRBD1 agrees at 7 bases. Per germline, CDR1 MDHEN and CDR2 SYDVKM. This CDR3 spans 14 amino acids. The V segment lost 5 bases and the J segment 4 bases; nucleotides outside the gene matches: 7. CDR3 sequence reads: CASSNTGEGYGYTF. CDR3 in DNA: TGTGCCAGCAGTAACACAGGGGAAGGCTATGGCTACACCTTC.

A single count supports this clone. This chain links TRBV30 with TRBJ1-6; no clear D. Germline CDR1 and CDR2: GTSNPN and SVGIG (reference sequence). The CDR3 runs to 17 residues. V was shortened by 3 bases and J by 4 bases, with 19 bases between the two germline ends. The CDR3 DNA reads TGTGCCTGGAGCAGGATGGAGACTTCTCGGTATAATTCACCCCTCCACTTT. Translation gives CAWSRMETSRYNSPLHF.

V gene TRBV24-1 combines with J gene TRBJ2-2; D could derive from TRBD1 or TRBD2 (6 bases each). CDR1 is KGHDR, CDR2 SFDVKD, per germline. Between the trimmed V and J ends, which lost 3 bases and 2 bases, there was a span of 15 bases. The CDR3 has 17 residues. The CDR3 loop reads CATSDPGDLANTGELFF. The CDR3 DNA reads TGTGCCACCAGTGATCCAGGGGACTTAGCAAACACCGGGGAGCTGTTTTTT.

V usage is TRBV4-3 and J usage is TRBJ1-2; TRBD1 matches 8 bases. Germline CDR1 LGHNA, CDR2 YSLEER. This CDR3 contains 15 residues. Unmatched junction bases numbered 7, after V lost 3 bases and J lost 4 bases. CDR3 sequence: CASSQPGGRSYGYTF. CDR3 DNA: TGCGCCAGCAGCCAGCCAGGGGGCCGGAGCTATGGCTACACCTTC.

This clone was seen only once. The V gene is TRBV3-1 (or the pseudogene TRBV3-2), the J gene TRBJ1-5, with 7 positions matching TRBD1. CDR1 LGHDT and CDR2 YNNKEL come from the germline V gene (reference sequence). The junction had 11 bases not matched to a gene; V was cut back by 5 bases and J by 10 bases. The length of the CDR3 is 14 residues. The CDR3 nucleotides read TGTGCCAGCAGCGCCGGGACAGAAAAATTACCCCAGCATTTT. Its protein is CASSAGTEKLPQHF.

The chain joins TRBV24-1 to TRBJ2-1; 11 nucleotides agree with TRBD2. Unmatched junction bases numbered 6, after V lost 3 bases and J lost 6 bases. The CDR3 has 16 residues. Germline V gene sequence: CDR1 KGHDR, CDR2 SFDVKD. CDR3 DNA: TGTGCCACCAGTGATCCAACTAGCGGGAGATTCAATGAGCAGTTCTTC. Translating gives CATSDPTSGRFNEQFF.

V is TRBV7-7 and J is TRBJ2-3; D unresolved. CDR1 SSHAT and CDR2 FNYEAQ come from the germline V gene (reference sequence). The CDR3 is 14 residues long. The ends were cut back, 4 bases at V and 6 bases at J, with 14 bases in the middle. CDR3 in DNA: TGTGCCAGCAGCTCCAATGGCCCTAGGGATACGCAGTATTTT. The encoded protein is CASSSNGPRDTQYF.

The CDR3 nucleotides are TGTGCCAGCAGCCCCGGACAGGGGGCGAGTGGAAACACCATATATTTT. Amino acids: CASSPGQGASGNTIYF. This rearrangement joins TRBV7-3 to TRBJ1-3; 11 bases match TRBD1. The V gene end was trimmed by 5 bases and the J gene end by 3 bases; junction bases not matched to a gene: 6. CDR3 length equals 16 residues. The V gene's germline CDR1 is SGHTA and CDR2 FQGTGA.

The genes are TRBV28 and TRBJ1-1, with 7 nucleotides matching TRBD1. Germline V lookup: CDR1 MDHEN, CDR2 SYDVKM. V was pared by 6 bases and J by 11 bases, with 9 bases of the junction left unmatched. CDR3 size: 12 residues. The CDR3 nucleotides read TGTGCCAGCAGGTCGACAGGGCCCGGGGCTTTCTTT. Translation: CASRSTGPGAFF.

The chain is built from TRBV7-2 and TRBJ1-3; no clear D. Germline CDR1 and CDR2: SGHTA and FQGNSA. The V gene lost 5 bases and the J gene lost 2 bases, with 16 bases spanning the gap. This CDR3 spans 16 amino acids. CDR3 DNA sequence: TGTGCCAGCAGCCCCGCTCCAGCCGAGGCTGGAAACACCATATATTTT. This sequence encodes CASSPAPAEAGNTIYF.

The rearrangement joins TRBV3-1 (or the pseudogene TRBV3-2) to TRBJ2-1, with 8 positions matching TRBD2. This CDR3 spans 15 amino acids. Germline V gene sequence: CDR1 LGHDT, CDR2 YNNKEL (reference sequence). After removal of 4 bases from V and 2 bases from J, the junction contained 4 bases not matched to a gene. The CDR3, as DNA: TGTGCCAGCAGCCGGAGCGGGAGTCCCTACAATGAGCAGTTCTTC. This sequence encodes CASSRSGSPYNEQFF.

J is TRBJ2-3 and V is TRBV9; the match to TRBD2 covers 7 bases. The CDR3 consists of 15 residues. Germline CDR1 is SGDLS and CDR2 is YYNGEE. Losses at the gene ends were 0 bases for V and 2 bases for J; bases not matched to a gene: 3. The CDR3 sequence is CASSVGDYTTDTQYF. The CDR3 coding sequence is TGTGCCAGCAGCGTAGGGGACTACACCACAGATACGCAGTATTTT. Drawing the rest from reference TRBV9 and TRBJ2-3, the complete variable domain is DSGVTQTPKHLITATGQRVTLRCSPRSGDLSVYWYQQSLDQGLQFLIQYYNGEERAKGNILERFSAQQFPDLHSELNLSSLELGDSALYFCASSVGDYTTDTQYFGPGTRLTVL.

The J gene is TRBJ1-4, the V gene TRBV12-3 or TRBV12-4, with unresolved D. The CDR3 runs 13 residues. The V and J ends lost 1 base and 4 bases respectively, with 4 bases between them. The CDR3 here is CASSLGGNEKLFF. The CDR3 bases are TGTGCCAGCAGTTTAGGGGGTAATGAAAAACTGTTTTTT.

This rearrangement joins TRBV5-1 to TRBJ2-5; D unresolved. Trimming removed 3 bases at V and 5 bases at J, with 14 bases between. This CDR3 has 14 amino acids. CDR1 is SGHRS and CDR2 is YFSETQ in the germline V gene. The CDR3 nucleotides are TGCGCCAGCAGCTATGACACGGCCCAGGAGACCCAGTACTTC. As protein: CASSYDTAQETQYF.

The chain employs TRBV6-5 and TRBJ2-7; 8 positions match TRBD2. J gave up 2 bases and V 2 bases, and 2 bases lay outside the gene matches. The germline V gene has CDR1 MNHEY and CDR2 SVGAGI. The CDR3 contains 14 residues. The CDR3 DNA reads as TGTGCCAGCAGTTACGAGCGGGAGACCTACGAGCAGTACTTC. Its protein is CASSYERETYEQYF.